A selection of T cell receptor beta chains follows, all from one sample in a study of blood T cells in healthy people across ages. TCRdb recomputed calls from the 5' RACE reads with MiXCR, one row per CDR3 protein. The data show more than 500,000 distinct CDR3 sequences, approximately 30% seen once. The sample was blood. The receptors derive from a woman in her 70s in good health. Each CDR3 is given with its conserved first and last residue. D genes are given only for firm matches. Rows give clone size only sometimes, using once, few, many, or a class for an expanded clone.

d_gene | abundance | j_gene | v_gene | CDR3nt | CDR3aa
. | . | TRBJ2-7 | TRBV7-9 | TGTGCCAGCAGCTCACAGGGTAGCGACGAGCGGTACTTC | CASSSQGSDERYF
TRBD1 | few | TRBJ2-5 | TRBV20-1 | TGCAGTGCACCACCCCGGACAGGGCAAGAGACCCAGTACTTC | CSAPPRTGQETQYF
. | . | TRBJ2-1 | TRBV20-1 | TGCAGTGCTCTGAGGGGGGGAAACTACAATGAGCAGTTCTTC | CSALRGGNYNEQFF
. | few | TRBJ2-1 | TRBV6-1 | TGTGCCAGCAGCCCCCGGGAAGGACCCTACAATGAGCAGTTCTTC | CASSPREGPYNEQFF
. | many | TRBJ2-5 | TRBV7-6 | TGTGCCAGCAGCCGGTCTGGGGAAGAGACCCAGTACTTC | CASSRSGEETQYF
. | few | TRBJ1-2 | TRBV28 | TGTGCCAGCAGTTTAACAGGGCCTAGTTATGGCGACACCTTC | CASSLTGPSYGDTF
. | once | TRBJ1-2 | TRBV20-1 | TGCAGTGCTATCAAACTGATCCGGGACAAAGCTAACTATGGCTACACCTTC | CSAIKLIRDKANYGYTF
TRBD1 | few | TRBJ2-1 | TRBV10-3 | TGTGCCATCAGTGGAACAGGGGGCCTGTACAATGAGCAGTTCTTC | CAISGTGGLYNEQFF
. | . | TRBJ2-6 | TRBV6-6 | TGTGCCAGAAGGGGAAGCTCTGGGGCCAACGTCCTGACTTTC | CARRGSSGANVLTF
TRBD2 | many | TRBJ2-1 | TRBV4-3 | TGCGCCAGCAGCCAAGAACCCACCGGGGGGGGAGCCGACAATGAGCAGTTCTTC | CASSQEPTGGGADNEQFF
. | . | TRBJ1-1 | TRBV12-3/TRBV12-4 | TGTGCCAGCAGTGCAGGGGTTCAGGTCGGTCGAGGTAAAATGAACACTGAAGCTTTCTTT | CASSAGVQVGRGKMNTEAFF
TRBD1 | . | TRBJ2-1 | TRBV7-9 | TGTGCCAGCAGCTTAGTGGACAGGGACAACAATGAGCAGTTCTTC | CASSLVDRDNNEQFF
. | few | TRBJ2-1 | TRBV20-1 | TGCAGTGTCCTAAAGGCGGGGGCCCTAGACTACAATGAGCAGTTCTTC | CSVLKAGALDYNEQFF
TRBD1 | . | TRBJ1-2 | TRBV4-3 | TGCGCCAGCAGCCAAGCTACAGGGGGAGGTGGCTACACCTTC | CASSQATGGGGYTF
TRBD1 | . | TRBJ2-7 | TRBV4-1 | TGCGCCAGCAGCCAAGATGGGGACAGTTACGAGCAGTACTTC | CASSQDGDSYEQYF
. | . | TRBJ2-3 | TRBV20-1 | TGCAGTCGCCCGGGACTCCAAGGTGCGGATACGCAGTATTTT | CSRPGLQGADTQYF
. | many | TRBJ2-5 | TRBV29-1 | TGCAGCGTTGATTTGCCGACAGCACAAGAGACCCAGTACTTC | CSVDLPTAQETQYF
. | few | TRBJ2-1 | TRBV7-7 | TGTGCTAGCAGCTTAGTCGGGGGGCCGACTGAGCAGTTCTTC | CASSLVGGPTEQFF